Listed below are T cell receptor beta chains from one sample, sequenced in a study of cytomegalovirus exposure and HLA in healthy donors. Measured with immunoSEQ multiplex PCR; TCRdb has only the in-frame clones, and not every one. The sample contains 150,000 to 180,000 clones, about 86% of which appear only once. The sequenced sample consisted of PBMCs. The receptors were gathered from a human donor in good health. Each CDR3 is given with its conserved first and last residue. D genes are given only for firm matches. Rows give clone size only sometimes, using once, few, many, or a class for an expanded clone.

CDR3aa,CDR3nt,d_gene,j_gene,v_gene,abundance
CASSRAQGVESYEQYF,TGCGCCAGCAGCAGGGCCCAGGGGGTCGAGTCCTACGAGCAGTACTTC,TRBD1,TRBJ2-7,TRBV5-1,once
CASSQDYMDYNTGELFF,TGCGCCAGCAGCCAAGATTATATGGACTACAACACCGGGGAGCTGTTTTTT,-,TRBJ2-2,TRBV4-1,-
CASSHRTGIFYEQYF,TGTGCCAGCAGCCACCGGACAGGGATATTCTACGAGCAGTACTTC,TRBD1,TRBJ2-7,TRBV14,-
CASSLAITSGSKQFF,TGTGCCAGCAGTTTGGCGATCACTAGCGGTTCAAAGCAGTTCTTC,TRBD2,TRBJ2-1,TRBV27,once
CASSFGTF,TGTGCCAGCAGCTTTGGGACTTTC,-,TRBJ1-2,TRBV7-9,few
CASSSLTWEDEQYF,TGCGCCAGCAGCTCTTTGACATGGGAGGACGAGCAGTACTTC,-,TRBJ2-7,TRBV5-1,once
CASRGTGTGDYEQYF,TGTGCCAGCAGGGGCACCGGGACAGGGGACTACGAGCAGTACTTC,TRBD1,TRBJ2-7,TRBV27,-
CASSLEMVRDEQYF,TGTGCCAGCAGCTTAGAGATGGTCCGCGACGAGCAGTACTTC,-,TRBJ2-7,TRBV11-2,few
CASSSHLAGVSTEAFF,TGTGCCAGCAGCTCACATTTGGCCGGGGTTTCCACTGAAGCTTTCTTT,-,TRBJ1-1,TRBV7-2,-
CASSYESASGRDEQFF,TGTGCCAGCAGTTACGAAAGCGCTAGCGGGAGGGATGAGCAGTTCTTC,TRBD2,TRBJ2-1,TRBV6-5,-
CASSLVVVTGISGEQFF,TGTGCCAGCAGCTTAGTCGTGGTGACAGGGATATCGGGTGAGCAGTTCTTC,TRBD1,TRBJ2-1,TRBV7-9,-
CASSLIGTGINEAFF,TGTGCCAGCAGTCTCATCGGGACAGGGATAAATGAAGCTTTCTTT,TRBD1,TRBJ1-1,TRBV27,once
CASTGQTYGYTF,TGTGCCAGCACGGGACAGACCTATGGCTACACCTTC,TRBD1,TRBJ1-2,TRBV6-1,few
CASSLSGHYNSPLHF,TGTGCCAGCAGTTTATCGGGACACTATAATTCACCCCTCCACTTT,-,TRBJ1-6,TRBV6-5,-
CASSEYKAAASSYEQYF,TGTGCCAGCAGTGAATATAAAGCGGCCGCTAGCTCCTACGAGCAGTACTTC,-,TRBJ2-7,TRBV25-1,-
CASSPRIAGGQETQYF,TGTGCCAGCAGTCCCAGAATAGCGGGGGGCCAAGAGACCCAGTACTTC,TRBD2,TRBJ2-5,TRBV27,-
CASSFSGGVQETQYF,TGTGCCAGCAGCTTTAGCGGGGGGGTCCAAGAGACCCAGTACTTC,TRBD2,TRBJ2-5,TRBV7-3,-
CASSLSGRGGGITGELFF,TGTGCCAGCAGTTTATCGGGGCGGGGCGGGGGCATCACCGGGGAGCTGTTTTTT,-,TRBJ2-2,TRBV27,-
CASSLGSIGQPQHF,TGTGCCAGCAGCCTAGGGAGTATCGGACAGCCCCAGCATTTT,-,TRBJ1-5,TRBV11-2,-
CASSLAPDYEQYF,TGTGCCAGCAGCTTAGCCCCAGACTACGAGCAGTACTTC,-,TRBJ2-7,TRBV7-8,-
CASSFATGTREYF,-,-,TRBJ2-7,TRBV27,-
CASSQGTSTNYGYTF,TGCGCCAGCAGCCAAGGCACATCAACTAACTATGGCTACACCTTC,-,TRBJ1-2,TRBV4-3,-
CASSEPLSRTGELFF,TGTGCCAGCAGTGAACCCCTGTCTAGGACCGGGGAGCTGTTTTTT,-,TRBJ2-2,TRBV6-1,-
CASTQPPWSSYEQYF,TGTGCCAGCACCCAACCCCCCTGGAGCTCCTACGAGCAGTACTTC,-,TRBJ2-7,TRBV21-1,-
CASSLIQATYEQYF,TGCGCCAGCAGCTTGATCCAGGCCACCTACGAGCAGTACTTC,-,TRBJ2-7,TRBV5-1,-
CASSSAPRGGNTIYF,TGTGCCAGCAGCTCCGCTCCGCGGGGGGGGAACACCATATATTTT,-,TRBJ1-3,TRBV7-8,-
CASSYGQGSGGYGYTF,TGTGCCAGCAGTTACGGACAGGGATCAGGGGGTTATGGCTACACCTTC,TRBD1,TRBJ1-2,TRBV6-6,-
CASSLVWTGGDYGYTF,TGTGCCAGCAGCTTAGTCTGGACAGGGGGCGACTATGGCTACACCTTC,TRBD1,TRBJ1-2,TRBV7-9,-
CASSLAPARSNYGYTF,TGTGCCAGCAGCTTAGCCCCGGCGCGGAGTAACTATGGCTACACCTTC,-,TRBJ1-2,TRBV11-2,-
CAISELPTGSTDTQYF,TGTGCCATCAGTGAGCTTCCGACGGGAAGCACAGATACGCAGTATTTT,-,TRBJ2-3,TRBV10-3,-
CASSLRGQRTDTQYF,TGTGCCAGCAGTTTACGAGGACAGCGCACAGATACGCAGTATTTT,-,TRBJ2-3,TRBV27,-
CASSFRDRGREQYF,TGTGCCAGCAGCTTCCGGGACAGGGGGCGGGAACAGTACTTC,TRBD1,TRBJ2-7,TRBV11-2,-
CASSGAGVPYNEQFF,TGTGCCAGCTCGGGGGCGGGAGTACCCTACAATGAGCAGTTCTTC,-,TRBJ2-1,TRBV9,-
CASRAAGSYNEQFF,TGCGCCAGCCGGGCGGCGGGGTCTTACAATGAGCAGTTCTTC,-,TRBJ2-1,TRBV10-2,-